This T cell receptor (beta chain) was obtained from a study of shared clonotypes between healthy human individuals. About the study: Aged 18 to 49, the donors were two women and three men.

Donors comprised only Caucasian adults living in Nashville, Tennessee. Worth noting for this clone: The antigen is undetermined.

The table came from immunoSEQ multiplex PCR; TCRdb's copy has only in-frame clones and leaves some out. The sample records about 480,000 clones, about four fifths being singletons. Findings of the study overall: It was only blood that was sampled, and tissue repertoires likely differ.

The material sequenced was PBMCs. The receptor comes from a woman between 40 and 50 years old in good health. Some clones in this sample may be carry-over from other donors' samples.

In DNA form, the CDR3 reads TGTGCCAGCAGTGCCGTGAGTTCGGGTGAAAAACTGTTTTTT. This encodes CASSAVSSGEKLFF. J is TRBJ1-4 and V is TRBV28; D is ambiguous. The germline V gene has CDR1 MDHEN and CDR2 SYDVKM. Trimming removed 5 bases from V and 7 bases from J, with 14 bases in between. The CDR3 spans 14 residues.